This TCR beta chain was observed in a study of blood T cell repertoires in COVID-19. Looking at the study overall: Sites across the United States, Italy and Spain contributed samples from acute and convalescent COVID-19. In each case, the material was cDNA or gDNA derived from T cells, B-cell-depleted T cells, or PBMCs.

From germline, CDR1 is MGHRA and CDR2 YSYEKL. CDR3 length: 17 residues. V shed 1 base and J shed 4 bases, with 17 bases lying between them. Methods used by the authors: Reference gene primer amplification gave estimated nucleated cell counts. Only in-frame clones appear in the TCRdb table, and some are missing; sequencing was by immunoSEQ multiplex PCR. The V and J calls and clone size were taken over from that table, and D and trimming were inferred from the DNA. Of some 70,000 clones listed, roughly nine tenths are singletons. The V and J genes are TRBV4-1 and TRBJ2-1, with unresolved D. This clonotype originated in a man aged 50 to 59 with active COVID-19. Source material: peripheral blood. The CDR3 coding sequence is TGCGCCAGCAGCCAAGGAGTATGGAGAGACCCTTACAATGAGCAGTTCTTC. Its translation: CASSQGVWRDPYNEQFF.